The rows below give T cell receptor beta chains drawn from one sample of a study of shared clonotypes between healthy human individuals. Sequencing used immunoSEQ multiplex PCR; TCRdb keeps in-frame clones, though not all of them. Of approximately 620,000 clones in the sample, 97% were seen once. The sequenced material came from naive CD4+ T cells sorted from blood. The receptors derive from a woman in her 30s in good health. Both conserved end residues are part of each CDR3. D genes are given only for firm matches.

>13|TRBV27|NA|TRBJ2-7
TGTGCCAGCACCTCGGCAGTCTCCTACGAGCAGTACTTC
CASTSAVSYEQYF
>15|TRBV28|NA|TRBJ2-3
TGTGCCAGCAGTCCCCTAGCTCTCGGCACAGATACGCAGTATTTT
CASSPLALGTDTQYF
>15|TRBV6-5|NA|TRBJ1-3
TGTGCCAGCAGTTACTTCCCAGGGGCAGGAAACACCATATATTTT
CASSYFPGAGNTIYF
>13|TRBV6-5|NA|TRBJ1-4
TGTGCCAGCAGTACGGGACATAATGAAAAACTGTTTTTT
CASSTGHNEKLFF
>16|TRBV28|NA|TRBJ1-5
TGTGCCAGCACTATAGGGTCACTTCCTTCCAATCAGCCCCAGCATTTT
CASTIGSLPSNQPQHF
>15|TRBV5-1|NA|TRBJ2-2
TGCGCCAGCAGCTTGCCCGGGACGAACACCGGGGAGCTGTTTTTT
CASSLPGTNTGELFF
>14|TRBV28|NA|TRBJ1-1
TGTGCCAGCAGGAGGGTTCTCCTGAACACTGAAGCTTTCTTT
CASRRVLLNTEAFF
>13|TRBV29-1|TRBD1|TRBJ2-1
TGCAGCGTTAGGACAGGGGGTAGAGAGGAGCAGTTCTTC
CSVRTGGREEQFF
>15|TRBV11-2|NA|TRBJ2-2
TGTGCCAGCAGCCCTCCTGCAGGGTACACCGGGGAGCTGTTTTTT
CASSPPAGYTGELFF
>12|TRBV19|NA|TRBJ2-7
TGTGCCAGTAGTGCCCAGGGTTTCGAGCAGTACTTC
CASSAQGFEQYF
>14|TRBV28|NA|TRBJ2-7
TGTGCCAGCAGTTCCGGGACGGCGACCTACGAGCAGTACTTC
CASSSGTATYEQYF
>14|TRBV7-2|TRBD2|TRBJ2-2
TGTGCCAGCAGCTTAGTAGCGGGAGCCGGGGAGCTGTTTTTT
CASSLVAGAGELFF
>16|TRBV11-2|TRBD2|TRBJ2-1
TGTGCCAGCAGCCCAGCTAGCGGGATCACCTACAATGAGCAGTTCTTC
CASSPASGITYNEQFF
>15|TRBV27|TRBD1|TRBJ2-7
TGTGCCAGCAGTACCCGGACAGGGTGGTCCTACGAGCAGTACTTC
CASSTRTGWSYEQYF